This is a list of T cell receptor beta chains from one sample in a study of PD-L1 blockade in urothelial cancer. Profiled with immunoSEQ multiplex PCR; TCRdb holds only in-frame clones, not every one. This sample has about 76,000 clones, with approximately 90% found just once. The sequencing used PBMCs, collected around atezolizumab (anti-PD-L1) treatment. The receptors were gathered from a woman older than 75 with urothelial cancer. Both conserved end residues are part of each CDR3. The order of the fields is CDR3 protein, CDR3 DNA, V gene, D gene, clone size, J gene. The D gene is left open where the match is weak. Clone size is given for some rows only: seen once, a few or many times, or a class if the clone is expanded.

CDR3aa: CAWNEETSPSRELFF
CDR3nt: TGTGCCTGGAACGAGGAGACTAGCCCGTCCCGGGAGCTGTTTTTT
v_gene: TRBV30
d_gene: TRBD2
abundance: .
j_gene: TRBJ2-2

CDR3aa: CASRIHAGGAGTEAFF
CDR3nt: TGTGCCAGCAGGATACATGCAGGGGGCGCGGGTACTGAAGCTTTCTTT
v_gene: TRBV4-2
d_gene: TRBD1
abundance: once
j_gene: TRBJ1-1

CDR3aa: CASSQELGTGRGEKLFF
CDR3nt: TGCGCCAGCAGCCAAGAACTCGGGACAGGGCGGGGTGAAAAACTGTTTTTT
v_gene: TRBV4-1
d_gene: TRBD1
abundance: once
j_gene: TRBJ1-4

CDR3aa: CAWSRELSNQPQHF
CDR3nt: TGTGCCTGGAGTCGGGAACTAAGCAATCAGCCCCAGCATTTT
v_gene: TRBV30
d_gene: .
abundance: .
j_gene: TRBJ1-5

CDR3aa: CSVEDPGQPQHF
CDR3nt: TGCAGCGTTGAAGATCCGGGTCAGCCCCAGCATTTT
v_gene: TRBV29-1
d_gene: .
abundance: .
j_gene: TRBJ1-5

CDR3aa: CASTSLDRGNYGYTF
CDR3nt: TGTGCCAGCACTTCCCTGGACAGGGGTAACTATGGCTACACCTTC
v_gene: TRBV27
d_gene: TRBD1
abundance: .
j_gene: TRBJ1-2

CDR3aa: CASSLGTVGYEQYF
CDR3nt: TGTGCCAGCAGCTTAGGAACCGTCGGCTACGAGCAGTACTTC
v_gene: TRBV7-9
d_gene: .
abundance: .
j_gene: TRBJ2-7

CDR3aa: CASSPQDSVTQPQHF
CDR3nt: TGTGCCAGCTCACCACAGGACAGTGTAACACAGCCCCAGCATTTT
v_gene: TRBV18
d_gene: .
abundance: .
j_gene: TRBJ1-5

CDR3aa: CASSPAVGSSDTQYF
CDR3nt: TGTGCCAGCAGCCCCGCGGTGGGTTCTTCAGATACGCAGTATTTT
v_gene: TRBV7-9
d_gene: .
abundance: .
j_gene: TRBJ2-3

CDR3aa: CASSVGRGETQYF
CDR3nt: TGTGCCAGCAGTGTGGGCAGGGGAGAGACCCAGTACTTC
v_gene: TRBV2
d_gene: .
abundance: once
j_gene: TRBJ2-5

CDR3aa: CASSLSSIVTNEKLFF
CDR3nt: TGTGCCAGCAGCTTAAGTTCCATAGTAACTAATGAAAAACTGTTTTTT
v_gene: TRBV7-9
d_gene: .
abundance: .
j_gene: TRBJ1-4

CDR3aa: CASSQHQGGNTEAFF
CDR3nt: TGTGCCAGCAGCCAACACCAGGGGGGGAACACTGAAGCTTTCTTT
v_gene: TRBV28
d_gene: TRBD1
abundance: .
j_gene: TRBJ1-1

CDR3aa: CASREGRDRAGYTF
CDR3nt: TGTGCCAGCAGGGAAGGCCGGGACAGGGCTGGCTACACCTTC
v_gene: TRBV6-1
d_gene: TRBD1
abundance: .
j_gene: TRBJ1-2

CDR3aa: CASSVGSTRISGNTIYF
CDR3nt: TGTGCCAGCAGCGTAGGGTCCACACGAATCTCTGGAAACACCATATATTTT
v_gene: TRBV9
d_gene: .
abundance: .
j_gene: TRBJ1-3

CDR3aa: CAWSTWEGYGYTF
CDR3nt: TGTGCCTGGAGTACCTGGGAGGGTTATGGCTACACCTTC
v_gene: TRBV30
d_gene: .
abundance: .
j_gene: TRBJ1-2

CDR3aa: CASSVAPLASEQYF
CDR3nt: TGTGCCAGCAGCGTAGCCCCACTAGCGAGCGAGCAGTACTTC
v_gene: TRBV9
d_gene: TRBD2
abundance: .
j_gene: TRBJ2-7

CDR3aa: CASSYVVTGGYEQYF
CDR3nt: TGTGCCAGCAGTTACGTAGTTACAGGGGGGTACGAGCAGTACTTC
v_gene: TRBV6-5
d_gene: TRBD1
abundance: .
j_gene: TRBJ2-7

CDR3aa: CASSPQRASADTQYF
CDR3nt: TGCGCCAGCAGCCCACAAAGAGCGTCGGCAGATACGCAGTATTTT
v_gene: TRBV5-1
d_gene: .
abundance: .
j_gene: TRBJ2-3

CDR3aa: CASSPNPQTEAFF
CDR3nt: TGTGCCAGCAGCCCTAACCCCCAAACTGAAGCTTTCTTT
v_gene: TRBV7-7
d_gene: .
abundance: .
j_gene: TRBJ1-1

CDR3aa: CAISDHLRVRGRTGELFF
CDR3nt: TGTGCCATCAGTGACCACCTTCGGGTGAGGGGGCGCACCGGGGAGCTGTTTTTT
v_gene: TRBV10-3
d_gene: TRBD1
abundance: once
j_gene: TRBJ2-2

CDR3aa: CASSVDPGRGQTPNTEAFF
CDR3nt: TGTGCCAGCAGCGTAGACCCGGGGAGGGGACAAACCCCGAACACTGAAGCTTTCTTT
v_gene: TRBV9
d_gene: .
abundance: .
j_gene: TRBJ1-1

CDR3aa: CAWDRYRQGRVGTEAFF
CDR3nt: TGTGCCTGGGATCGCTACCGACAGGGCAGGGTCGGCACTGAAGCTTTCTTT
v_gene: TRBV30
d_gene: TRBD1
abundance: once
j_gene: TRBJ1-1

CDR3aa: CASSRAGTPNEQFF
CDR3nt: TGCGCCAGCAGCCGAGCAGGGACACCCAATGAGCAGTTCTTC
v_gene: TRBV5-1
d_gene: .
abundance: .
j_gene: TRBJ2-1

CDR3aa: CASSPRGGTYEQYF
CDR3nt: TGTGCCAGCTCACCCAGGGGAGGGACCTACGAGCAGTACTTC
v_gene: TRBV18
d_gene: .
abundance: .
j_gene: TRBJ2-7

CDR3aa: CASSLGTSGLNEQFF
CDR3nt: TGTGCCAGCAGCTTAGGAACTAGCGGACTTAATGAGCAGTTCTTC
v_gene: TRBV7-8
d_gene: TRBD2
abundance: .
j_gene: TRBJ2-1

CDR3aa: CASSLSRTVNTGELFF
CDR3nt: TGCGCCAGCAGCTTGAGTAGGACAGTGAACACCGGGGAGCTGTTTTTT
v_gene: TRBV5-1
d_gene: .
abundance: .
j_gene: TRBJ2-2

CDR3aa: CASSLVPLAGSRDTQYF
CDR3nt: TGCGCCAGCAGCTTGGTGCCACTAGCGGGATCACGAGATACGCAGTATTTT
v_gene: TRBV5-1
d_gene: TRBD2
abundance: .
j_gene: TRBJ2-3

CDR3aa: CASSSANRGTKQYF
CDR3nt: TGCGCCAGCAGCTCGGCTAACAGGGGCACAAAACAGTACTTC
v_gene: TRBV5-1
d_gene: TRBD1
abundance: .
j_gene: TRBJ2-4

CDR3aa: CASRQTNTGELFF
CDR3nt: TGTGCCAGCAGGCAGACAAACACCGGGGAGCTGTTTTTT
v_gene: TRBV2
d_gene: .
abundance: .
j_gene: TRBJ2-2

CDR3aa: CASSLAGGTEAFF
CDR3nt: TGTGCCAGCAGTCTAGCGGGGGGCACTGAAGCTTTCTTT
v_gene: TRBV11-2
d_gene: .
abundance: .
j_gene: TRBJ1-1

CDR3aa: CASRGAGVMDEQYF
CDR3nt: TGTGCCAGCAGAGGAGCGGGAGTGATGGACGAGCAGTACTTC
v_gene: TRBV2
d_gene: TRBD2
abundance: .
j_gene: TRBJ2-7

CDR3aa: CASSSTGKETQYF
CDR3nt: TGCGCCAGCAGCTCGACAGGGAAAGAGACCCAGTACTTC
v_gene: TRBV5-1
d_gene: TRBD1
abundance: .
j_gene: TRBJ2-5

CDR3aa: CASSSIGTGTYEQYF
CDR3nt: TGTGCCAGCAGCTCCATCGGGACAGGGACCTACGAGCAGTACTTC
v_gene: TRBV7-9
d_gene: TRBD1
abundance: .
j_gene: TRBJ2-7

CDR3aa: CASSSGLAGVRETQYF
CDR3nt: TGTGCCAGCAGTTCGGGACTAGCGGGAGTCAGAGAGACCCAGTACTTC
v_gene: TRBV27
d_gene: TRBD2
abundance: .
j_gene: TRBJ2-5

CDR3aa: CASSIAEWNTEAFF
CDR3nt: TGTGCCAGTAGTATAGCGGAGTGGAACACTGAAGCTTTCTTT
v_gene: TRBV19
d_gene: .
abundance: .
j_gene: TRBJ1-1

CDR3aa: CASSVGGRNYGYTF
CDR3nt: TGTGCCAGCAGTGTGGGCGGGAGGAACTATGGCTACACCTTC
v_gene: TRBV2
d_gene: .
abundance: .
j_gene: TRBJ1-2

CDR3aa: CASSRLTSGRGEQYF
CDR3nt: TGTGCCAGCAGTCGTCTGACTAGCGGGAGGGGCGAGCAGTACTTC
v_gene: TRBV2
d_gene: TRBD2
abundance: .
j_gene: TRBJ2-7

CDR3aa: CASSFRSSGGASKNIQYF
CDR3nt: TGTGCCAGCAGCTTTCGGTCCTCAGGGGGCGCCTCCAAAAACATTCAGTACTTC
v_gene: TRBV5-6
d_gene: TRBD1
abundance: .
j_gene: TRBJ2-4

CDR3aa: CASSLPAGNTEAFF
CDR3nt: TGTGCCAGCAGTTTACCAGCGGGGAACACTGAAGCTTTCTTT
v_gene: TRBV28
d_gene: .
abundance: once
j_gene: TRBJ1-1

CDR3aa: CASRREGSYSNQPQHF
CDR3nt: TGTGCCAGCAGACGCGAGGGTAGCTATAGCAATCAGCCCCAGCATTTT
v_gene: TRBV28
d_gene: .
abundance: .
j_gene: TRBJ1-5

CDR3aa: CASSFGGIYEQYF
CDR3nt: TGTGCCAGCAGCTTCGGGGGGATCTACGAGCAGTACTTC
v_gene: TRBV7-9
d_gene: TRBD2
abundance: .
j_gene: TRBJ2-7

CDR3aa: CASSFSGTSGVSYNEQFF
CDR3nt: TGTGCCAGCAGCTTCTCCGGGACTAGCGGAGTCTCCTACAATGAGCAGTTCTTC
v_gene: TRBV7-9
d_gene: TRBD2
abundance: .
j_gene: TRBJ2-1

CDR3aa: CASSEGLATTEQYF
CDR3nt: TGTGCCAGCAGCGAGGGACTAGCGACTACTGAGCAGTACTTC
v_gene: TRBV7-7
d_gene: TRBD2
abundance: .
j_gene: TRBJ2-7

CDR3aa: CASRAAGGAFGRDAYNEQFF
CDR3nt: TGTGCCAGCAGGGCGGCAGGGGGAGCATTCGGGAGAGACGCCTACAATGAGCAGTTCTTC
v_gene: TRBV2
d_gene: .
abundance: .
j_gene: TRBJ2-1

CDR3aa: CASSPREDEKLFF
CDR3nt: TGTGCCAGCTCACCGCGAGAAGATGAAAAACTGTTTTTT
v_gene: TRBV18
d_gene: .
abundance: .
j_gene: TRBJ1-4

CDR3aa: CASSDSGKAGDEQFF
CDR3nt: TGTGCCAGCAGCGATAGCGGGAAGGCGGGAGATGAGCAGTTCTTC
v_gene: TRBV9
d_gene: TRBD2
abundance: .
j_gene: TRBJ2-1

CDR3aa: CASEKYGETEAFF
CDR3nt: TGTGCCAGCGAAAAGTACGGGGAGACTGAAGCTTTCTTT
v_gene: TRBV6-6
d_gene: .
abundance: .
j_gene: TRBJ1-1

CDR3aa: CASNQDRGINQPQHF
CDR3nt: TGTGCCAGCAACCAGGACAGGGGAATAAATCAGCCCCAGCATTTT
v_gene: TRBV2
d_gene: TRBD1
abundance: .
j_gene: TRBJ1-5

CDR3aa: CASSIEPQGGQPQHF
CDR3nt: TGTGCCAGTAGTATAGAGCCCCAAGGGGGACAGCCCCAGCATTTT
v_gene: TRBV19
d_gene: .
abundance: once
j_gene: TRBJ1-5

CDR3aa: CASSVAQGALTEAFF
CDR3nt: TGTGCCAGCAGCGTAGCGCAGGGGGCGCTCACTGAAGCTTTCTTT
v_gene: TRBV9
d_gene: TRBD1
abundance: .
j_gene: TRBJ1-1

CDR3aa: CASSIGDRTNTGELFF
CDR3nt: TGTGCCAGTAGTATAGGAGACAGGACGAACACCGGGGAGCTGTTTTTT
v_gene: TRBV19
d_gene: .
abundance: .
j_gene: TRBJ2-2

CDR3aa: CATSSTPGLAIDEQYF
CDR3nt: TGTGCCACCAGCTCTACCCCGGGACTAGCGATCGACGAGCAGTACTTC
v_gene: TRBV15
d_gene: TRBD2
abundance: once
j_gene: TRBJ2-7

CDR3aa: CASSSEGLAAYNEQFF
CDR3nt: TGTGCCAGCAGTTCCGAAGGACTAGCGGCCTACAATGAGCAGTTCTTC
v_gene: TRBV27
d_gene: TRBD2
abundance: .
j_gene: TRBJ2-1